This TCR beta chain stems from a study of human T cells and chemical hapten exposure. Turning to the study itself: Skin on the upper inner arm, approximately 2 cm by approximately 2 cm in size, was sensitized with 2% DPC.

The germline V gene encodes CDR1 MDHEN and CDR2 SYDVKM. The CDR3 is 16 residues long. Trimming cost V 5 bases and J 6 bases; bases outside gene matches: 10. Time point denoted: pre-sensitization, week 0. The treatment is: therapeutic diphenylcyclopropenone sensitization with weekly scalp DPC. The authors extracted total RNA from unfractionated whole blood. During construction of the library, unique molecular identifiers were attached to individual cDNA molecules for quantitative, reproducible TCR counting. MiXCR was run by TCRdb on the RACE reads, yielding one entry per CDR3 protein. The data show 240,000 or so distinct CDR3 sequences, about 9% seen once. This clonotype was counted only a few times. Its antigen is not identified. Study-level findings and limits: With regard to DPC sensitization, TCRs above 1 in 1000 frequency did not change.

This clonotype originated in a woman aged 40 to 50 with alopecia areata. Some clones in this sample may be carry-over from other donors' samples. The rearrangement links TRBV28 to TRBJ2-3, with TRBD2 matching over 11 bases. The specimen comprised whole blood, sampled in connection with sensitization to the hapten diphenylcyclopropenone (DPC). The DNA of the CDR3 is TGTGCCAGCAGTCCATTAACTAGCGGGAGACCTGATACGCAGTATTTT. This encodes CASSPLTSGRPDTQYF.